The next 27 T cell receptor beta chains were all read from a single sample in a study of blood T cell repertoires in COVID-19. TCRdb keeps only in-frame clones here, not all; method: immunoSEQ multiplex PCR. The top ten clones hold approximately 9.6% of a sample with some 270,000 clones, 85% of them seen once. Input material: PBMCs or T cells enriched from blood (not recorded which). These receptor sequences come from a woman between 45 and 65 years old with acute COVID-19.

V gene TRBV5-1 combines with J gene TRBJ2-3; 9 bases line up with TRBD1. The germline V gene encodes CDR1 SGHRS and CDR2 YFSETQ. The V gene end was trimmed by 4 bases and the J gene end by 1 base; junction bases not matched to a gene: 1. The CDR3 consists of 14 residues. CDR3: CASSRQGGTDTQYF. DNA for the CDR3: TGCGCCAGCAGCCGACAGGGGGGCACAGATACGCAGTATTTT.

CDR3 amino acids: CASSSWPDSFRVEQFF. The CDR3 bases are TGTGCCAGCAGTTCCTGGCCGGACTCCTTTCGGGTTGAGCAGTTCTTC. This chain connects TRBV6-2 or TRBV6-3 to TRBJ2-1; D is possibly TRBD2 (5 bases). Trimming pared 4 bases from V and 9 bases from J, leaving 22 bases between. From germline, CDR1 is MNHEY and CDR2 SVGEGT. The CDR3 is 16 amino acids.

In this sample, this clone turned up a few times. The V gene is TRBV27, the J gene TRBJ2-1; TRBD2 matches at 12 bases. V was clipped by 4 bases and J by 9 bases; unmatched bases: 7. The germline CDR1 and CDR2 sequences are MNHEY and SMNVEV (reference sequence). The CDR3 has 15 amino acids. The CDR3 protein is CASSSGLAGTGEQFF. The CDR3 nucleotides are TGTGCCAGCAGTTCCGGACTAGCGGGGACGGGTGAGCAGTTCTTC.

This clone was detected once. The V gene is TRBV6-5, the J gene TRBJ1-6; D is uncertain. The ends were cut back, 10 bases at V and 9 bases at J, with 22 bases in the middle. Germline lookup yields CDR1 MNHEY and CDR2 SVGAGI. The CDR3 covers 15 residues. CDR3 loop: CATQTQFRLGSPLHF. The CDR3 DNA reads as TGTGCCACCCAAACCCAGTTCCGACTCGGTTCACCCCTCCACTTT.

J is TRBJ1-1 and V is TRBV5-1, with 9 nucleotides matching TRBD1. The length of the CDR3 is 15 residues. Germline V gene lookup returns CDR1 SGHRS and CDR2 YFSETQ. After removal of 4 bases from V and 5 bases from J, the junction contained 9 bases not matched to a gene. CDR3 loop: CASSGLGQGKTEAFF. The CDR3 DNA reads TGCGCCAGCAGCGGCTTGGGACAGGGTAAAACTGAAGCTTTCTTT.

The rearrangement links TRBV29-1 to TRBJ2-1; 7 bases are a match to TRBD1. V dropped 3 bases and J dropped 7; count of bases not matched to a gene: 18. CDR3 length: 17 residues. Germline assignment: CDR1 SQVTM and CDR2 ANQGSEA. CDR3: CSVDSQLSGTEKNEQFF. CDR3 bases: TGCAGCGTTGACTCTCAGTTATCAGGGACAGAAAAAAATGAGCAGTTCTTC.

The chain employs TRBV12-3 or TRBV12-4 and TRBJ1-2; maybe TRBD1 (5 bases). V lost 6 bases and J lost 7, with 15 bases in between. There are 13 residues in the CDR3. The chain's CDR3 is CASRGIQVGGYTF. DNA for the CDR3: TGTGCCAGCAGGGGGATACAGGTTGGTGGCTACACCTTC.

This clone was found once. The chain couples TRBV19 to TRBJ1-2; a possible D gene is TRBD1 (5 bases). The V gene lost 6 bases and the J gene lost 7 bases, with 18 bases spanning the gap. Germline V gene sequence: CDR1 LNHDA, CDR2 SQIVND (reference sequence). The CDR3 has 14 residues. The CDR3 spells CASSPPQGLGGYTF. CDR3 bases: TGTGCCAGTAGCCCGCCCCAGGGTTTGGGTGGCTACACCTTC.

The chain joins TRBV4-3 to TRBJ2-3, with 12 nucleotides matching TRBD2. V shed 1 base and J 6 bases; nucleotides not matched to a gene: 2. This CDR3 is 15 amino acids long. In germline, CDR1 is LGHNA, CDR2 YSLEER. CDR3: CASSQATSGGDTQYF. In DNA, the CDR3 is TGCGCCAGCAGCCAAGCAACTAGCGGGGGGGATACGCAGTATTTT.

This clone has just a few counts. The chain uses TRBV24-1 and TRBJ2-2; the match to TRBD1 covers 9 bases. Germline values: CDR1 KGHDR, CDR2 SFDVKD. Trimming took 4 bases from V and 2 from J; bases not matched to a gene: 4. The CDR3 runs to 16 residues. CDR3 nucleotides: TGTGCCACCAGTGACCGGACAGGGGACAACACCGGGGAGCTGTTTTTT. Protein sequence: CATSDRTGDNTGELFF.

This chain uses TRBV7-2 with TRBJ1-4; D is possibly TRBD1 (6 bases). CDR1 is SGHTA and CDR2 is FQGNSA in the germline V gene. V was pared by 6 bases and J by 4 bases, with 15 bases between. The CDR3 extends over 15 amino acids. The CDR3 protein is CASSTVDRVNEKLFF. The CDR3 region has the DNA TGTGCCAGCAGTACCGTGGACAGAGTTAATGAAAAACTGTTTTTT.

The CDR3 bases are TGTGCCAGCAGTCTGGACAGGGGTGAAAAACTGTTTTTT. Protein sequence: CASSLDRGEKLFF. The rearrangement links TRBV6-5 to TRBJ1-4; 9 bases are a match to TRBD1. Germline V gene sequence: CDR1 MNHEY, CDR2 SVGAGI. Losses at the gene ends were 5 bases for V and 7 bases for J; bases not matched to a gene: 2. This CDR3 is built from 13 residues.

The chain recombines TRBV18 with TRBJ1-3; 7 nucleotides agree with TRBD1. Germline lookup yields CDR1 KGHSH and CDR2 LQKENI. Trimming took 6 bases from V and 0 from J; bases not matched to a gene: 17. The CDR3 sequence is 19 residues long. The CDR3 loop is CASSPPRTGDGLSGNTIYF. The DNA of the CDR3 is TGTGCCAGCTCCCCTCCTCGGACAGGCGACGGACTCTCTGGAAACACCATATATTTT. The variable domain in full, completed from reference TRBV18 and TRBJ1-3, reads NAGVMQNPRHLVRRRGQEARLRCSPMKGHSHVYWYRQLPEEGLKFMVYLQKENIIDESGMPKERFSAEFPKEGPSILRIQQVVRGDSAAYFCASSPPRTGDGLSGNTIYFGEGSWLTVV.

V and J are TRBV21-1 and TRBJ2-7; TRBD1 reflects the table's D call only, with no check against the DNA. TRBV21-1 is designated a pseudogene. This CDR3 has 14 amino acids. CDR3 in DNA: TGTGCCAGCACCGTGACAGGGGACGCCTACGAGCAGTACTTC. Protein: CASTVTGDAYEQYF.

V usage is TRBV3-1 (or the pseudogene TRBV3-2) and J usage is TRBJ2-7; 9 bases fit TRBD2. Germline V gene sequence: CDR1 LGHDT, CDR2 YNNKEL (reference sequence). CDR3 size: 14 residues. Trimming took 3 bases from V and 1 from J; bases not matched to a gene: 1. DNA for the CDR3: TGTGCCAGCAGCCAGGCGGGGGGGTCCTACGAGCAGTACTTC. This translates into CASSQAGGSYEQYF.

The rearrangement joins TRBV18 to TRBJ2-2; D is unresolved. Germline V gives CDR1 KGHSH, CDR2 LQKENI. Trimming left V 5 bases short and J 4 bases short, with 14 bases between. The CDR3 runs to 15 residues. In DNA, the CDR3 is TGTGCCAGCTCAGGAGTCTCACGAGCCACCGGGGAGCTGTTTTTT. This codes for CASSGVSRATGELFF.

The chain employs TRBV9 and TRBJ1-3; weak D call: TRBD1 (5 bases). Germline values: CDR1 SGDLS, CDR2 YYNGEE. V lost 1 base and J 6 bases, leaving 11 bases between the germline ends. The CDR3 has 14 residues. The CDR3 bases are TGTGCCAGCAGCGTATCGATCAGGGAAAACACCATATATTTT. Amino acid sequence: CASSVSIRENTIYF.

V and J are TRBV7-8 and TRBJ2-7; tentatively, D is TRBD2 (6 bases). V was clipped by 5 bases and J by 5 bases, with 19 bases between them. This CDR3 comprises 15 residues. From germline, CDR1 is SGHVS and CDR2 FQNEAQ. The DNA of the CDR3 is TGTGCCAGCAGCCATAAAGTGGGGGGTAGGCACGAGCAGTACTTC. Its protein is CASSHKVGGRHEQYF.

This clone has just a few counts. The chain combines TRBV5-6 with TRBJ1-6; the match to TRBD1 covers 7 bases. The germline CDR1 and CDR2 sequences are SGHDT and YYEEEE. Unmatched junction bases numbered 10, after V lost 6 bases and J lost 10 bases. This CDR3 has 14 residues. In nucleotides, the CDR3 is TGTGCCAGCAACAGAGACAGGGTAAAATCACCCCTCCACTTT. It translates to CASNRDRVKSPLHF.

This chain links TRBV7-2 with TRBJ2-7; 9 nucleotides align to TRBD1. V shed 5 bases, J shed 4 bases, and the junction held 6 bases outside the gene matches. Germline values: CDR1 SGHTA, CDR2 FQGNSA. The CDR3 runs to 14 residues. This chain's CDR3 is CASSPGQGTYEQYF. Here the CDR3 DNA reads TGTGCCAGCAGCCCGGGACAGGGTACGTACGAGCAGTACTTC.

CDR3 residues: CATSDSSGTGHGTQYF. The CDR3 coding sequence is TGTGCCACCAGTGATTCCTCCGGGACAGGGCATGGGACCCAGTACTTC. The genes are TRBV24-1 and TRBJ2-5; TRBD1 aligns across 9 bases. The V gene end was trimmed by 2 bases and the J gene end by 7 bases; junction bases not matched to a gene: 10. The CDR3 has 16 amino acids. The V gene's germline CDR1 is KGHDR and CDR2 SFDVKD.

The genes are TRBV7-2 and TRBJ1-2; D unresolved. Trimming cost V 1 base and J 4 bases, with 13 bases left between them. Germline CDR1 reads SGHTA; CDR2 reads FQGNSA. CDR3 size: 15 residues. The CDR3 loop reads CASSLVGGEFYGYTF. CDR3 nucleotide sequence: TGTGCCAGCAGCTTAGTAGGAGGAGAATTCTATGGCTACACCTTC.

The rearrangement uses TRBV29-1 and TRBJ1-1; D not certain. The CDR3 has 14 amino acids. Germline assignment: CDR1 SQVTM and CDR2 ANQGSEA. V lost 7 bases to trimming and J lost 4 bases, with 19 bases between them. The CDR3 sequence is CSARVGLWGTEAFF. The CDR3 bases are TGCAGCGCTAGAGTCGGACTGTGGGGCACTGAAGCTTTCTTT.

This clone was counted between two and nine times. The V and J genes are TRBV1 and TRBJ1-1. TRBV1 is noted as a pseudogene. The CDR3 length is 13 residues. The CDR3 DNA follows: TGCACCAGCAGCCAACGAGGGAACACTGAAGCTTTCTTT. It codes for CTSSQRGNTEAFF.

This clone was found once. CDR3 nucleotide sequence: TGTGCCAGCAGTGAGGACAGGCTGACTGGTGGGGCTTTCTTT. Amino acid sequence: CASSEDRLTGGAFF. This rearrangement joins TRBV6-4 to TRBJ1-1, with 7 positions matching TRBD1. Trimming cost V 3 bases and J 11 bases; bases outside gene matches: 12. Germline assignment: CDR1 MRHNA and CDR2 SNTAGT. This CDR3 is 14 amino acids long.

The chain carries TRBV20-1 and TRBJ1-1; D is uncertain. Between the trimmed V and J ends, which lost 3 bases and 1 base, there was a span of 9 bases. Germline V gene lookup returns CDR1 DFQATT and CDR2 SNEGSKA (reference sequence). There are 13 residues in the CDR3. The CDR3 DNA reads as TGCAGTGCTAGTGCGAGGGAGAACACTGAAGCTTTCTTT. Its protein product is CSASARENTEAFF.

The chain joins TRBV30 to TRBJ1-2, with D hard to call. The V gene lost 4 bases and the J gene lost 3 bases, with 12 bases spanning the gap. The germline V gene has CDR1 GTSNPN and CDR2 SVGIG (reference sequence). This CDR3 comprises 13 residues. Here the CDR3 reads CAWTSRGYYGYTF. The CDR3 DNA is TGTGCCTGGACTTCTCGGGGTTACTATGGCTACACCTTC.